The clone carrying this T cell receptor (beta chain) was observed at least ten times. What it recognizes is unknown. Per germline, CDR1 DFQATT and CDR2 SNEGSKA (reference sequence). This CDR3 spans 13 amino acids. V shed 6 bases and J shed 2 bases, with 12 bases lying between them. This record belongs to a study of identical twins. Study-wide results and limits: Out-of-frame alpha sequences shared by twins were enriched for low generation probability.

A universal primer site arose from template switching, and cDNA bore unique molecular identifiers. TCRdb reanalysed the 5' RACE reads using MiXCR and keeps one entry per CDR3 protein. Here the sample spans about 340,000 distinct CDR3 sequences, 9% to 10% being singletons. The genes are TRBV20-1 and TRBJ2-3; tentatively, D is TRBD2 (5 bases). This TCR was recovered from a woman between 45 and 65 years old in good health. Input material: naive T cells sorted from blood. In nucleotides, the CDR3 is TGCAGTGCCCCCGGGCGGGCCACAGATACGCAGTATTTT. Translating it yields CSAPGRATDTQYF.